The T cell receptor beta chain described here comes from a study of T-cell reconstitution after alpha-beta-depleted transplantation in children. General study results and limits: From newly produced T cells came most of the T-cell counts and diversity one year after transplant. About two months after transplant, alpha-beta T cells reportedly came from several hundred expanded graft clones. Surviving recipient T cells and thymic progenitors accounted for the high day-60 TCRbeta diversity observed in some patients.

This clonotype occurred many times. Antigen unknown. TCRbeta library preparation incorporated unique molecular identifiers. TCRdb passed the PCR reads through MiXCR, listing each CDR3 protein once. Here the sample spans 600,000 to 700,000 distinct CDR3 sequences, about an eighth being singletons. This CDR3 contains 13 residues. Deletions cut 9 bases from V and 4 bases from J, with 11 bases between. Germline-derived CDR1 and CDR2 are SGHKS and YYEKEE (reference sequence). The sequencing used PBMCs, collected before TCRalphabeta/CD19-depleted stem cell transplant. The chain carries TRBV5-5 and TRBJ2-6; perhaps TRBD2 as D (5 bases). The origin of this receptor is a girl aged 2 to 10 with congenital amegakaryocytic thrombocytopenia, due to receive a stem cell transplant. The CDR3 DNA follows: TGTGCCACCGGGGTCTTCGGGGCCAACGTCCTGACTTTC. Its translation is CATGVFGANVLTF.